What follows are 31 T cell receptor beta chains derived from one specimen sequenced in a study of control samples from healthy donors and cancer patients. Profiling relied on immunoSEQ multiplex PCR, and the TCRdb table lists in-frame clones only, not all of them. The sample yields 50,000 or so clones, about 93% seen once. The sequenced sample consisted of PBMCs. The receptors come from a woman aged 50 to 60 with head and neck cancer.

The CDR3 DNA sequence: TGTGCCAGCAGTCGAATGACTAGCGGGGATACGCAGTATTTT. It is translated as CASSRMTSGDTQYF. The V and J genes are TRBV7-3 and TRBJ2-3; 10 bases agree with TRBD2. Per germline, CDR1 SGHTA and CDR2 FQGTGA. The CDR3 extends over 14 amino acids. V was pared by 6 bases and J by 6 bases, with 6 bases of the junction left unmatched. Combining the CDR3 with reference TRBV7-3 and TRBJ2-3 gives the whole variable domain GAGVSQTPSNKVTEKGKYVELRCDPISGHTALYWYRQSLGQGPEFLIYFQGTGAADDSGLPNDRFFAVRPEGSVSTLKIQRTERGDSAVYLCASSRMTSGDTQYFGPGTRLTVL.

The genes are TRBV28 and TRBJ2-5, with D perhaps matching TRBD1 or TRBD2 (6 bases each). The germline V gene encodes CDR1 MDHEN and CDR2 SYDVKM. V lost 7 bases, J lost 2 bases, and 17 bases lay in between. This CDR3 comprises 15 residues. The CDR3 protein is CASTDSGAAQETQYF. As DNA, the CDR3 is TGTGCCAGCACCGATTCGGGGGCTGCTCAAGAGACCCAGTACTTC.

V is TRBV11-3 and J is TRBJ2-7; D uncertain. Trimming stripped 4 bases from V and 5 bases from J, with 12 bases between. Germline lookup yields CDR1 SGHNT and CDR2 YENEEA. The CDR3 loop spans 13 amino acids. The CDR3 bases are TGTGCCAGCAGCTCAGCAAGCGCGGACGAGCAGTACTTC. This sequence encodes CASSSASADEQYF. The entire variable domain, with the rest obtained from reference TRBV11-3 and TRBJ2-7, is as follows: EAGVVQSPRYKIIEKKQPVAFWCNPISGHNTLYWYLQNLGQGPELLIRYENEEAVDDSQLPKDRFSAERLKGVDSTLKIQPAELGDSAVYLCASSSASADEQYFGPGTRLTVT.

The chain combines TRBV18 with TRBJ1-1; a possible D gene is TRBD1 (6 bases). V gave up 3 bases and J gave up 0 bases, with 14 bases separating them. Germline loops: CDR1 KGHSH, CDR2 LQKENI. The CDR3 sequence is 16 residues long. CDR3 nucleotide sequence: TGTGCCAGCTCACCCCAAAGACAGGCAATGAACACTGAAGCTTTCTTT. Its protein is CASSPQRQAMNTEAFF.

The rearrangement uses TRBV5-4 and TRBJ2-3, with 11 bases lining up with TRBD2. The CDR3 has 16 residues. V gave up 0 bases and J gave up 6 bases; unmatched junction bases: 6. Germline-derived CDR1 and CDR2 are SGHNT and YYREEE (reference sequence). CDR3 DNA sequence: TGTGCCAGCAGCTTGGGAGGGACTAGCGGAGGGGATACGCAGTATTTT. The encoded protein is CASSLGGTSGGDTQYF.

A word on this clone: Additional DNA sequences in this sample encode the identical CDR3. This chain joins TRBV9 and TRBJ2-3; unclear D gene. The CDR3 spans 13 residues. V shed 5 bases and J shed 4 bases, with 11 bases lying between them. The germline V gene encodes CDR1 SGDLS and CDR2 YYNGEE. The CDR3 nucleotides are TGTGCCAGCAGTCTCAGAGTAGCAGATACGCAGTATTTT. Protein product: CASSLRVADTQYF.

The chain links TRBV5-1 to TRBJ1-2; 8 nucleotides agree with TRBD1. This CDR3 has 13 residues. Germline V gene sequence: CDR1 SGHRS, CDR2 YFSETQ. With 8 bases clipped from V and 2 bases from J, the junction kept 5 bases outside the gene matches. DNA of the CDR3: TGCGCCAGTCGGACAGGGACGAACTATGGCTACACCTTC. As protein: CASRTGTNYGYTF.

The chain combines TRBV19 with TRBJ1-2, with a weak D call TRBD1 (6 bases). Germline CDR1 LNHDA, CDR2 SQIVND (reference sequence). The CDR3 has 16 residues. The V gene lost 3 bases and the J gene lost 5 bases, with 19 bases spanning the gap. CDR3 protein: CASSILPDSGLYGYTF. CDR3 DNA: TGTGCCAGTAGTATCCTCCCGGACAGTGGTCTATATGGCTACACCTTC.

The chain has TRBV11-2 and TRBJ2-5, with D possibly matching TRBD2 (5 bases). The CDR3 is made up of 12 amino acids. V lost 3 bases and J 4 bases, leaving 6 bases between the germline ends. CDR1 is SGHAT, CDR2 FQNNGV, per germline. CDR3 DNA: TGTGCCAGCAGCTTTGAGGGAGAGACCCAGTACTTC. Translating gives CASSFEGETQYF.

V and J are TRBV24-1 and TRBJ1-1, with D possibly TRBD1 on 5 matching bases. Trimming removed 7 bases at V and 1 base at J, with 12 bases between. Looked up from germline, CDR1 is KGHDR and CDR2 is SFDVKD. This CDR3 has 14 residues. This chain's CDR3 is CATSQSGQNTEAFF. In nucleotides, the CDR3 is TGTGCCACCAGCCAAAGCGGACAGAACACTGAAGCTTTCTTT.

The chain has TRBV20-1 and TRBJ1-2, with unresolved D. The CDR3 loop spans 13 amino acids. V was cut by 3 bases and J by 8 bases, with 16 bases left in between. Germline CDR1 and CDR2: DFQATT and SNEGSKA (reference sequence). CDR3 in amino acids: CSASVPGGLGYTF. The CDR3 nucleotides read TGCAGTGCTAGTGTCCCGGGTGGGTTGGGCTACACCTTC.

The genes are TRBV3-1 (or the pseudogene TRBV3-2) and TRBJ1-5; possible D gene TRBD1, 6 bases. Germline V gene sequence: CDR1 LGHDT, CDR2 YNNKEL (reference sequence). With 1 base removed from V and 7 bases from J, the gap between germline ends came to 17 bases. This CDR3 is 16 amino acids long. CDR3 protein: CASSQGVGGSRQPQHF. CDR3 nucleotides: TGTGCCAGCAGCCAAGGTGTAGGGGGGTCGAGGCAGCCCCAGCATTTT.

V and J are TRBV5-1 and TRBJ1-2, with TRBD1 matching over 9 bases. Trimming removed 0 bases from V and 4 bases from J; junction bases left unmatched: 1. The CDR3 runs 14 residues. Germline lookup yields CDR1 SGHRS and CDR2 YFSETQ. As DNA, the CDR3 is TGCGCCAGCAGCTTGGACAGGGGGCTCTATGGCTACACCTTC. This translates into CASSLDRGLYGYTF.

The chain couples TRBV7-2 to TRBJ2-2; 9 bases are shared with TRBD2. With 1 base clipped from V and 6 bases from J, the junction kept 3 bases outside the gene matches. The germline gives CDR1 SGHTA, CDR2 FQGNSA. The CDR3 has 15 residues. The CDR3 here is CASSLGGGASGELFF. CDR3 nucleotides: TGTGCCAGCAGCTTAGGCGGGGGGGCCTCCGGGGAGCTGTTTTTT.

The chain has TRBV6-6 and TRBJ1-2, with TRBD1 matching over 7 bases. Germline CDR1 reads MNHNY; CDR2 reads SVGAGI (reference sequence). The CDR3 sequence is 14 residues long. Trimming removed 2 bases from V and 4 bases from J; junction bases left unmatched: 4. The CDR3 is CASSYEGTAYGYTF. In nucleotides, the CDR3 is TGTGCCAGCAGTTACGAAGGGACAGCCTATGGCTACACCTTC.

V gene TRBV10-2 combines with J gene TRBJ2-3; perhaps TRBD1 as D (6 bases). Germline V gene lookup returns CDR1 WSHSY and CDR2 SAAADI. This CDR3 comprises 14 residues. Trimming removed 8 bases from V and 2 bases from J, with 14 bases in between. CDR3 loop: CASSRGFTTDTQYF. The CDR3 region has the DNA TGCGCCAGCTCCAGGGGTTTCACCACAGATACGCAGTATTTT.

The rearrangement links TRBV15 to TRBJ1-5; 8 nucleotides match TRBD1. The germline V gene encodes CDR1 LNHNV and CDR2 YYDKDF (reference sequence). The CDR3 has 14 residues. V lost 7 bases to trimming and J lost 4 bases; unmatched junction nucleotides: 6. The CDR3 region is CATTPDRGNQPQHF. CDR3 bases: TGTGCCACCACGCCCGACAGGGGAAATCAGCCCCAGCATTTT.

The chain uses TRBV7-2 and TRBJ2-1, with 8 nucleotides matching TRBD2. From germline, CDR1 is SGHTA and CDR2 FQGNSA. The CDR3 runs 16 residues. V trimming: 4 bases; J trimming: 0 bases; junction bases outside the gene matches: 5. The CDR3 region has the DNA TGTGCCAGCAGCTCCTCGGGGGGGGGCTCCTACAATGAGCAGTTCTTC. Its translation: CASSSSGGGSYNEQFF. The full variable domain, in which reference TRBV7-2 and TRBJ2-1 provide the parts outside the CDR3, is GAGVSQSPSNKVTEKGKDVELRCDPISGHTALYWYRQSLGQGLEFLIYFQGNSAPDKSGLPSDRFSAERTGGSVSTLTIQRTQQEDSAVYLCASSSSGGGSYNEQFFGPGTRLTVL.

The chain carries TRBV28 and TRBJ1-2; maybe TRBD1 (6 bases). CDR1 is MDHEN and CDR2 is SYDVKM in the germline V gene. The CDR3 contains 15 residues. Trimming removed 6 bases from V and 4 bases from J, with 18 bases in between. The CDR3 loop is CASSLTLQGGYGYTF. Here the CDR3 DNA reads TGTGCCAGCAGCCTTACCCTACAGGGTGGCTATGGCTACACCTTC.

This CDR3 reads CASTWTGTSGANVLTF. As DNA, the CDR3 is TGCGCCAGTACTTGGACAGGGACCTCTGGGGCCAACGTCCTGACTTTC. The chain couples TRBV5-1 to TRBJ2-6, with 8 bases matching TRBD1. The CDR3 consists of 16 residues. Germline V gives CDR1 SGHRS, CDR2 YFSETQ. The V gene end was trimmed by 8 bases and the J gene end by 0 bases; junction bases not matched to a gene: 7. The complete variable domain, with remaining parts taken from reference TRBV5-1 and TRBJ2-6, reads KAGVTQTPRYLIKTRGQQVTLSCSPISGHRSVSWYQQTPGQGLQFLFEYFSETQRNKGNFPGRFSGRQFSNSRSEMNVSTLELGDSALYLCASTWTGTSGANVLTFGAGSRLTVL.

The chain carries TRBV6-5 and TRBJ1-2; D is unresolved. The CDR3 length is 13 residues. Germline CDR1 is MNHEY and CDR2 is SVGAGI. Trimming shortened V by 0 bases and J by 5 bases, and 7 bases separated the two germline ends. CDR3 bases: TGTGCCAGCAGTTACTCGTTGCGGTATGGCTACACCTTC. This gives the protein CASSYSLRYGYTF.

The chain combines TRBV4-3 with TRBJ2-7, with 9 nucleotides matching TRBD1. The CDR3 spans 14 residues. Unmatched junction bases numbered 7, after V lost 4 bases and J lost 6 bases. The germline gives CDR1 LGHNA, CDR2 YSLEER. The CDR3 loop reads CASSPGTGFAEQYF. CDR3 DNA sequence: TGCGCCAGCAGCCCAGGGACAGGGTTTGCCGAGCAGTACTTC.

This rearrangement joins TRBV5-1 to TRBJ1-1; 7 bases align to TRBD1. The CDR3 has 16 residues. Germline values: CDR1 SGHRS, CDR2 YFSETQ. Trimming removed 3 bases from V and 4 bases from J; junction bases left unmatched: 12. The CDR3 is CASSSGRGEGSTEAFF. The CDR3 DNA follows: TGCGCCAGCAGCTCCGGCAGGGGGGAAGGGAGCACTGAAGCTTTCTTT.

This rearrangement joins TRBV23-1 to TRBJ2-2; D is uncertain. TRBV23-1 carries the ORF label, with uncertain function. V was trimmed by 1 base and J by 6 bases, leaving 3 bases between them. The length of the CDR3 is 12 residues. In DNA, the CDR3 is TGCGCCAGCAGTCAATGGTCCGGGGAGCTGTTTTTT. Encoded protein: CASSQWSGELFF.

This clone was seen only once. The chain employs TRBV5-6 and TRBJ2-7; TRBD2 matches at 7 bases. The CDR3 is 19 amino acids. V lost 4 bases and J lost 2; bases outside the gene matches: 21. The germline V gene encodes CDR1 SGHDT and CDR2 YYEEEE. The CDR3 loop reads CASSDFSELAVEVAYEQYF. Written as DNA, the CDR3 is TGTGCCAGCAGCGACTTTTCAGAGCTAGCGGTGGAAGTGGCCTACGAGCAGTACTTC.

This clone has only one observation. The rearrangement joins TRBV6-2 or TRBV6-3 to TRBJ2-3, with D perhaps given as TRBD1 or TRBD2 (5 bases each). CDR1 MNHEY and CDR2 SVGEGT come from the germline V gene. V was trimmed by 6 bases and J by 2 bases, leaving 12 bases between them. The CDR3 length is 14 residues. The CDR3 DNA is TGTGCCAGCAGCAGGGACGTGTACACAGATACGCAGTATTTT. Its protein product is CASSRDVYTDTQYF.

CDR3 in amino acids: CATSVGDGYEQYF. Written as DNA, the CDR3 is TGTGCCACCAGTGTTGGCGACGGCTACGAGCAGTACTTC. The chain has TRBV24-1 and TRBJ2-7; the D is unclear. V was shortened by 5 bases and J by 3 bases, with 10 bases between the two germline ends. The germline gives CDR1 KGHDR, CDR2 SFDVKD. CDR3 size: 13 residues.

The gene calls are TRBV30 and TRBJ1-5, with 7 positions matching TRBD1. Germline lookup yields CDR1 GTSNPN and CDR2 SVGIG (reference sequence). The CDR3 runs to 15 residues. V lost 5 bases and J lost 4; bases outside the gene matches: 11. This CDR3 is CAWSSGGGGNQPQHF. Written as DNA, the CDR3 is TGTGCCTGGTCCTCGGGAGGGGGCGGGAATCAGCCCCAGCATTTT.

The chain links TRBV24-1 to TRBJ2-3; 10 bases line up with TRBD2. Germline V gives CDR1 KGHDR, CDR2 SFDVKD. The CDR3 covers 16 residues. V shed 2 bases, J shed 6 bases, and the junction held 7 bases outside the gene matches. CDR3 region: CATSDSSGRGVDTQYF. As DNA, the CDR3 is TGTGCCACCAGTGATTCCAGCGGGAGGGGCGTCGATACGCAGTATTTT.

The rearrangement links TRBV24-1 to TRBJ2-3; TRBD1 matches 7 bases. Losses at the gene ends were 1 base for V and 3 bases for J; bases not matched to a gene: 3. The CDR3 loop spans 15 amino acids. The V gene's germline CDR1 is KGHDR and CDR2 SFDVKD. The CDR3 spells CATSDLGGATDTQYF. CDR3 nucleotides: TGTGCCACCAGTGATTTAGGGGGCGCGACAGATACGCAGTATTTT.

The rearrangement links TRBV30 to TRBJ2-1; 7 bases are a match to TRBD2. J was trimmed by 0 bases and V by 5 bases; bases with no gene match: 7. The length of the CDR3 is 15 residues. Germline CDR1 is GTSNPN and CDR2 is SVGIG (reference sequence). CDR3 in amino acids: CAWGPGLSSYNEQFF. CDR3 nucleotides: TGTGCCTGGGGGCCGGGACTAAGCTCCTACAATGAGCAGTTCTTC.